The T cell receptor beta chain under discussion was sequenced for a study of blood T cell repertoires in COVID-19. Overall study: The origin of the acute and convalescent COVID-19 samples was the United States, Italy and Spain. The cDNA or gDNA used as material had been derived from T cells, B-cell-depleted T cells, or PBMCs.

Seattle enrolled patients during active infection and tracked them longitudinally. Looked up from germline, CDR1 is SGHDT and CDR2 is YYEEEE. Trimming shortened V by 0 bases and J by 4 bases, and 12 bases separated the two germline ends. CDR3 length equals 15 residues. TCRdb's table, derived via immunoSEQ multiplex PCR, lists solely in-frame clones and lacks some. This table holds around 300,000 clones, about 88% found once. The sequence was obtained from a woman in her seventies with COVID-19, enrolled during active disease. The chain combines TRBV5-6 with TRBJ2-3; D is unclear. The sample taken for sequencing was peripheral blood. CDR3 nucleotides: TGTGCCAGCAGCTTGGCCTGGAGCCTCCCAGATACGCAGTATTTT. Translation gives CASSLAWSLPDTQYF.